These 19 T cell receptor beta chains were all obtained from the same sample, sequenced in a study of cytomegalovirus exposure and HLA in healthy donors. Measured with immunoSEQ multiplex PCR; TCRdb has only the in-frame clones, and not every one. The sample has about 170,000 clones, around nine tenths seen once. Sequenced input: PBMCs. The receptors were sampled from a woman aged 18-35 years in good health and CMV-seropositive.

The chain has TRBV6-6 and TRBJ2-7; maybe TRBD2 (5 bases). The CDR3 is made up of 11 amino acids. Germline assignment: CDR1 MNHNY and CDR2 SVGAGI (reference sequence). In nucleotides, the CDR3 is TGTGCAACGTTTTACGGGAACGAGCAGTACTTC. Translating it yields CATFYGNEQYF.

This sequence joins TRBV5-4 and TRBJ2-7; 11 positions match TRBD1. This CDR3 spans 14 amino acids. With V trimmed by 4 bases and J by 5 bases, 5 bases remained unmatched. Germline V gives CDR1 SGHNT, CDR2 YYREEE (reference sequence). The CDR3: CASSPRDRGDEQYF. Written as DNA, the CDR3 is TGTGCCAGCAGCCCAAGGGACAGGGGGGACGAGCAGTACTTC.

The J gene is TRBJ1-4, the V gene TRBV7-2, with a weak D call TRBD1 (5 bases). There are 13 residues in the CDR3. The germline V gene has CDR1 SGHTA and CDR2 FQGNSA. V gave up 5 bases and J gave up 7 bases, with 11 bases separating them. This chain's CDR3 is CASSPGVFEKLFF. CDR3 in DNA: TGTGCCAGCAGCCCGGGGGTCTTTGAAAAACTGTTTTTT.

The chain couples TRBV4-1 to TRBJ2-1, with D possibly matching TRBD2 (6 bases). Germline CDR1 is MGHRA and CDR2 is YSYEKL. V dropped 6 bases and J dropped 5 bases, with 11 bases sitting between them. The CDR3 spans 13 residues. CDR3 in DNA: TGCGCCAGCAGACCGGGACTCCACAATGAGCAGTTCTTC. Residues: CASRPGLHNEQFF.

The chain uses TRBV9 and TRBJ2-7, with TRBD2 matching 10 bases. The CDR3 contains 16 residues. CDR1 SGDLS and CDR2 YYNGEE come from the germline V gene. The ends lost 4 bases at V and 2 bases at J; junction bases unmatched: 9. CDR3 bases: TGTGCCAGCAGCCCGGGTTTAGCGGGAGGAACCTACGAGCAGTACTTC. This sequence encodes CASSPGLAGGTYEQYF.

This clone was recorded once. CDR3 amino acids: CSVSGTGVYEQYF. DNA of the CDR3: TGCAGCGTTTCCGGGACAGGGGTCTACGAGCAGTACTTC. V and J are TRBV29-1 and TRBJ2-7; the match to TRBD1 covers 10 bases. Germline CDR1 reads SQVTM; CDR2 reads ANQGSEA. Trimming cost V 5 bases and J 3 bases; bases outside gene matches: 4. This CDR3 contains 13 residues.

The J gene is TRBJ2-7, the V gene TRBV7-9; 11 nucleotides align to TRBD2. The CDR3 loop spans 18 amino acids. Trimming took 5 bases from V and 4 from J; bases not matched to a gene: 16. In germline, CDR1 is SEHNR, CDR2 FQNEAQ (reference sequence). The DNA of the CDR3 is TGTGCCAGCAGCCCAAAGGGATTAGCGGGAGGGCCTGGTTACGAGCAGTACTTC. Translation: CASSPKGLAGGPGYEQYF.

This rearrangement joins TRBV6-5 to TRBJ1-4; D is unclear. Trimming took off 6 bases at V and 5 bases at J, with 7 bases between the two ends. The germline V gene has CDR1 MNHEY and CDR2 SVGAGI. The CDR3 runs 12 residues. The CDR3 is CASSSLNEKLFF. The CDR3 DNA follows: TGTGCCAGCAGCTCTCTAAATGAAAAACTGTTTTTT.

J is TRBJ2-4 and V is TRBV4-1; 7 bases map to TRBD2. V gave up 5 bases and J gave up 3 bases; unmatched junction bases: 7. CDR1 is MGHRA and CDR2 is YSYEKL in the germline V gene. CDR3 length: 15 amino acids. The CDR3 DNA reads as TGCGCCAGCAGCTTATCCCCGGGGGGCAAAAACATTCAGTACTTC. This codes for CASSLSPGGKNIQYF.

The chain combines TRBV6-1 with TRBJ2-1; D might be TRBD1 (5 bases). CDR1 is MNHNS and CDR2 is SASEGT in the germline V gene. This CDR3 is built from 14 residues. V gave up 7 bases and J gave up 5 bases, with 15 bases separating them. This CDR3 is CASIRRDRDNEQFF. CDR3 DNA sequence: TGTGCCAGCATCCGCAGGGATAGGGACAATGAGCAGTTCTTC.

The J gene is TRBJ1-1, the V gene TRBV30, with TRBD1 identical over 8 bases. Germline CDR1 reads GTSNPN; CDR2 reads SVGIG (reference sequence). The CDR3 is 15 residues long. After removal of 6 bases from V and 3 bases from J, the junction contained 12 bases not matched to a gene. The CDR3 DNA reads as TGTGCCTGTCCTCTTGTCAGGGGGCTCGACACTGAAGCTTTCTTT. This codes for CACPLVRGLDTEAFF.

The chain recombines TRBV19 with TRBJ2-7; D is possibly TRBD1 (6 bases). CDR3 length equals 13 residues. V dropped 8 bases and J dropped 2 bases, with 13 bases sitting between them. Germline V gene sequence: CDR1 LNHDA, CDR2 SQIVND (reference sequence). CDR3: CASSVRDTYEQYF. Written as DNA, the CDR3 is TGTGCCAGTTCAGTCCGGGACACCTACGAGCAGTACTTC.

The J gene is TRBJ2-1, the V gene TRBV7-9, with TRBD1 identical over 8 bases. The germline V gene has CDR1 SEHNR and CDR2 FQNEAQ (reference sequence). This CDR3 comprises 15 residues. Trimming removed 5 bases from V and 6 bases from J; junction bases left unmatched: 9. For the CDR3, the DNA is TGTGCCAGCAGCCTGGACAGGGTTAGGAGCAATGAGCAGTTCTTC. It codes for CASSLDRVRSNEQFF.

This chain connects TRBV5-1 to TRBJ2-5; 9 nucleotides align to TRBD2. The CDR3 extends over 15 amino acids. V lost 4 bases, J lost 3 bases, and 7 bases stayed unmatched. Germline V gene data show CDR1 as SGHRS and CDR2 as YFSETQ. The CDR3 sequence: CASSLSGRWEETQYF. CDR3 nucleotides: TGCGCCAGCAGCCTTAGCGGGAGATGGGAAGAGACCCAGTACTTC.

The rearrangement links TRBV13 to TRBJ2-7; 11 bases map to TRBD2. The J segment lost 6 bases and the V segment lost 4 bases, leaving 2 bases of the junction unmatched. Germline V gives CDR1 PRHDT, CDR2 FYEKMQ (reference sequence). This CDR3 spans 13 amino acids. The CDR3 region is CASSSGTSGEQYF. CDR3 nucleotides: TGTGCCAGCAGCTCCGGGACTAGCGGCGAGCAGTACTTC.

V is TRBV2 and J is TRBJ2-7; tentative D call: TRBD2 (6 bases). Trimming pared 6 bases from V and 9 bases from J, leaving 18 bases between. CDR1 is SNHLY and CDR2 is FYNNEI in the germline V gene. The CDR3 length is 13 residues. Here the CDR3 reads CASRDNGRIVQYF. The CDR3 bases are TGTGCCAGCAGAGATAACGGGAGAATCGTGCAGTACTTC.

This chain joins TRBV30 and TRBJ1-1, with a tentative D call TRBD1 (6 bases). The CDR3 extends over 12 amino acids. The V end lost 4 bases, the J end lost 3 bases, and 9 bases lay between the germline ends. Per germline, CDR1 GTSNPN and CDR2 SVGIG (reference sequence). CDR3 nucleotides: TGTGCCTGGACCGAGGGGGACACTGAAGCTTTCTTT. It yields the protein CAWTEGDTEAFF.

The chain carries TRBV27 and TRBJ2-1, with 9 bases aligning to TRBD2. Germline V gene sequence: CDR1 MNHEY, CDR2 SMNVEV (reference sequence). CDR3 length: 15 residues. The V and J ends lost 6 bases and 6 bases, in that order; junction bases with no gene match: 9. The CDR3 bases are TGTGCCAGCAGCGAGGGCGGGAGGGCGGCCAATGAGCAGTTCTTC. Its protein is CASSEGGRAANEQFF.

This chain links TRBV7-2 with TRBJ2-3; D gene ambiguous. CDR3 length: 14 residues. Germline V lookup: CDR1 SGHTA, CDR2 FQGNSA. The germline V and J ends were trimmed by 6 bases and 1 base, with 11 bases remaining between them. CDR3 region: CASRPDRGTDTQYF. Written as DNA, the CDR3 is TGTGCCAGCAGACCCGACCGGGGCACAGATACGCAGTATTTT.